This is a list of T cell receptor beta chains from one sample in a study of blood T cells in healthy people across ages. From the 5' RACE reads, TCRdb called clonotypes with MiXCR, one entry per CDR3 protein. The sample lists some 1.8 million distinct CDR3 sequences; roughly 43% were seen once. Sample: blood. These receptors all stem from a human donor in good health. Both conserved end residues are part of each CDR3. The order of the fields is clone size, J gene, CDR3 length, D gene, V gene, CDR3 protein, CDR3 DNA. D genes are given only for firm matches. Only some rows state a clone size, as once, few, many or a class for expanded clones.

few,TRBJ1-2,14,.,TRBV5-5,CASSSRVTNYGYTF,TGTGCCAGCAGCAGCAGGGTAACTAACTATGGCTACACCTTC
.,TRBJ2-7,13,.,TRBV6-1,CASSSLPGSEQYF,TGTGCCAGCAGTTCTCTCCCAGGGAGCGAGCAGTACTTC
once,TRBJ1-3,16,TRBD1,TRBV5-1,CASSLDGTASGNTIYF,TGCGCCAGCAGCTTAGACGGGACAGCTTCTGGAAACACCATATATTTT
.,TRBJ1-4,16,TRBD1,TRBV9,CASGGTGVATNGKLFF,TGTGCCAGCGGAGGGACAGGGGTCGCAACTAATGGAAAACTGTTTTTT
.,TRBJ2-1,15,TRBD1,TRBV20-1,CSVKPGQGADNEQFF,TGCAGTGTAAAACCGGGACAGGGGGCCGACAATGAGCAGTTCTTC
.,TRBJ1-2,12,.,TRBV29-1,CSVAEGPGGYTF,TGCAGCGTTGCGGAGGGCCCGGGAGGCTACACCTTC
.,TRBJ1-1,16,.,TRBV7-9,CASSSPTGLLNTEAFF,TGTGCCAGCAGCTCACCGACAGGTTTATTGAACACTGAAGCTTTCTTT
.,TRBJ2-1,16,TRBD2,TRBV6-2/TRBV6-3,CASSYRVAGGGGEQFF,TGTGCCAGCAGTTATCGTGTGGCGGGGGGAGGTGGTGAGCAGTTCTTC
.,TRBJ2-6,19,.,TRBV6-1,CASSTIKKRLYSGANVLTF,TGTGCCAGCAGCACAATTAAAAAGCGACTGTACTCTGGGGCCAACGTCCTGACTTTC
.,TRBJ2-2,15,TRBD2,TRBV6-1,CASSEAAGGPGELFF,TGTGCCAGCAGTGAAGCAGCGGGGGGGCCCGGGGAGCTGTTTTTT
.,TRBJ2-3,16,.,TRBV20-1,CSARDRDLIITDTQYF,TGCAGTGCTAGAGATCGGGACCTAATAATAACAGATACGCAGTATTTT
.,TRBJ2-7,16,.,TRBV27,CASSRGGTGPWYEQYF,TGTGCCAGCAGTCGGGGTGGTACTGGGCCTTGGTACGAGCAGTACTTC
.,TRBJ1-1,15,.,TRBV4-3,CASSQDRNRETEAFF,TGCGCCAGCAGCCAAGACAGAAACAGGGAGACTGAAGCTTTCTTT
many,TRBJ2-1,12,.,TRBV4-3,CASAHAGSEQFF,TGCGCCAGCGCCCATGCCGGAAGTGAGCAGTTCTTC
.,TRBJ1-1,16,TRBD1,TRBV6-2/TRBV6-3,CASSPDRGRLNTEAFF,TGTGCCAGCAGTCCTGACAGGGGCCGCCTCAACACTGAAGCTTTCTTT
few,TRBJ2-1,15,TRBD2,TRBV20-1,CSASFGSGGYNEQFF,TGCAGTGCTAGCTTCGGTAGCGGGGGATACAATGAGCAGTTCTTC
.,TRBJ2-3,16,TRBD2,TRBV29-1,CSVGRMVRGLADTQYF,TGCAGCGTTGGACGGATGGTAAGGGGACTAGCAGATACGCAGTATTTT
few,TRBJ2-7,14,TRBD1,TRBV5-1,CASSLGQGSGEQYF,TGCGCCAGCAGCCTGGGACAGGGGAGCGGCGAGCAGTACTTC
.,TRBJ2-3,15,TRBD1,TRBV28,CASYKDRVGTDTQYF,TGTGCCAGCTATAAAGACAGGGTGGGCACAGATACGCAGTATTTT
.,TRBJ2-3,16,TRBD2,TRBV11-2,CASSLPSGGTTDTQYF,TGTGCCAGCAGCCTACCTAGCGGGGGAACCACAGATACGCAGTATTTT
.,TRBJ2-7,14,.,TRBV6-5,CASSYGPASYEQYF,TGTGCCAGCAGTTACGGTCCAGCCTCCTACGAGCAGTACTTC
few,TRBJ2-3,15,TRBD1,TRBV7-2,CASSPRDRYTDTQYF,TGTGCCAGCAGCCCCCGGGACAGGTACACAGATACGCAGTATTTT
.,TRBJ2-5,14,TRBD2,TRBV29-1,CSLKDPRREETQYF,TGCAGCTTAAAGGACCCCCGGCGGGAGGAGACCCAGTACTTC
.,TRBJ2-5,15,TRBD2,TRBV10-3,CAISVTSGLQETQYF,TGTGCCATCAGTGTAACTAGCGGCCTCCAAGAGACCCAGTACTTC
.,TRBJ2-2,15,TRBD2,TRBV20-1,CSARGGLAGTGELFF,TGCAGTGCTAGAGGTGGACTAGCGGGGACCGGGGAGCTGTTTTTT
.,TRBJ1-4,14,TRBD1,TRBV20-1,CSAPLTGEGEKLFF,TGCAGTGCTCCCTTGACAGGGGAGGGGGAAAAACTGTTTTTT
.,TRBJ2-1,14,TRBD2,TRBV29-1,CSGPGAGGGNEQFF,TGCAGCGGCCCAGGAGCGGGGGGCGGGAATGAGCAGTTCTTC
.,TRBJ1-1,14,TRBD1,TRBV5-1,CASRRQGSNTEAFF,TGCGCCAGCAGGAGACAGGGTTCGAACACTGAAGCTTTCTTT
once,TRBJ2-7,14,.,TRBV20-1,CSARDRLNPYEQYF,TGCAGTGCTAGAGATAGGCTAAATCCCTACGAGCAGTACTTC
.,TRBJ2-3,15,TRBD2,TRBV5-6,CASTWGLAATDTQYF,TGTGCCAGCACCTGGGGACTAGCGGCCACAGATACGCAGTATTTT
few,TRBJ2-1,16,TRBD1,TRBV24-1,CATSDPGTGGNNEQFF,TGTGCCACCAGTGATCCAGGGACAGGGGGTAACAATGAGCAGTTCTTC
.,TRBJ2-7,16,TRBD2,TRBV7-8,CASSFKLAGFIYEQYF,TGTGCCAGCAGCTTTAAACTAGCGGGGTTCATCTACGAGCAGTACTTC
.,TRBJ2-5,15,TRBD1,TRBV6-5,CASRRTGYGGETQYF,TGTGCCAGCAGACGGACAGGGTATGGAGGAGAGACCCAGTACTTC
few,TRBJ1-6,14,.,TRBV20-1,CSAKSEGSGSPLHF,TGCAGTGCAAAGAGCGAGGGGTCTGGTTCACCCCTCCACTTT
few,TRBJ2-3,20,.,TRBV6-2/TRBV6-3,CASSYSELARITSSTDTQYF,TGTGCCAGCAGTTACTCCGAGCTAGCGAGAATCACTAGTAGCACAGATACGCAGTATTTT
.,TRBJ2-1,17,TRBD1,TRBV25-1,CASSDLSGRGNRNEQFF,TGTGCCAGCAGTGATCTCTCGGGCAGGGGGAACCGCAATGAGCAGTTCTTC
.,TRBJ1-4,14,TRBD1,TRBV3-1,CASSSGPGGEKLFF,TGTGCCAGCAGCAGCGGCCCAGGGGGTGAAAAACTGTTTTTT
.,TRBJ1-2,14,TRBD1,TRBV3-1,CASRRTGVVYGYTF,TGTGCCAGCAGACGGACAGGAGTCGTCTATGGCTACACCTTC
few,TRBJ2-1,13,.,TRBV2,CASSEALSREQFF,TGTGCCAGCAGTGAAGCGTTGAGTCGGGAGCAGTTCTTC
.,TRBJ2-3,16,TRBD2,TRBV9,CASSVRAGEHLDTQYF,TGTGCCAGCAGCGTTCGAGCGGGGGAACATCTTGATACGCAGTATTTT
many,TRBJ1-5,15,.,TRBV4-2,CASSQGGGSNQPQHF,TGTGCCAGCAGCCAAGGGGGAGGAAGCAATCAGCCCCAGCATTTT
few,TRBJ1-6,13,.,TRBV12-3/TRBV12-4,CASSLDILSPLHF,TGTGCCAGCAGTTTAGATATTCTCTCACCCCTCCACTTT
few,TRBJ2-1,15,TRBD1,TRBV7-8,CASSLQTGGRNEQFF,TGTGCCAGCAGCTTACAAACAGGGGGGAGGAATGAGCAGTTCTTC
.,TRBJ1-2,21,.,TRBV11-1,CASSSSSQPLPVSGVIYGYTF,TGTGCCAGCAGCTCATCCTCCCAACCTCTTCCGGTGTCGGGAGTCATTTATGGCTACACCTTC
.,TRBJ2-5,16,.,TRBV11-2,CASSLGWLQGRETQYF,TGTGCCAGCAGCTTAGGGTGGCTACAGGGACGAGAGACCCAGTACTTC
few,TRBJ2-3,15,.,TRBV7-2,CASSYRLLQADTQYF,TGTGCCAGCAGCTATAGATTGCTTCAGGCAGATACGCAGTATTTT
few,TRBJ2-7,13,.,TRBV7-9,CASTDKVAYEQYF,TGTGCCAGCACCGATAAGGTGGCCTACGAGCAGTACTTC
.,TRBJ2-1,16,TRBD2,TRBV5-1,CASSPLTSDSYNEQFF,TGCGCCAGCAGCCCATTGACTAGCGACTCCTACAATGAGCAGTTCTTC
.,TRBJ2-2,17,TRBD1,TRBV5-6,CASSLPSQGVHTGELFF,TGTGCCAGCAGCTTGCCCTCACAGGGGGTTCACACCGGGGAGCTGTTTTTT
many,TRBJ2-1,15,TRBD2,TRBV7-6,CASSLAGGYYNEQFF,TGTGCCAGCAGCTTAGCGGGGGGGTACTACAATGAGCAGTTCTTC
few,TRBJ1-2,15,.,TRBV9,CASSVDPYSNYGYTF,TGTGCCAGCAGCGTAGATCCGTATTCTAACTATGGCTACACCTTC
.,TRBJ2-7,15,.,TRBV6-6,CASSYSTGHSYEQYF,TGTGCCAGCAGTTACTCGACAGGCCACTCCTACGAGCAGTACTTC
.,TRBJ2-3,16,TRBD2,TRBV20-1,CSADQKRGTSTDTQYF,TGCAGTGCTGATCAAAAGCGGGGGACTAGCACAGATACGCAGTATTTT
.,TRBJ1-1,17,.,TRBV20-1,CSASPWGRGRGSTEAFF,TGCAGTGCTAGCCCTTGGGGGCGGGGCCGGGGGAGCACTGAAGCTTTCTTT
.,TRBJ2-4,14,.,TRBV2,CASNLRRPENIQYF,TGTGCCAGCAATCTAAGGCGGCCAGAAAACATTCAGTACTTC
few,TRBJ1-3,14,.,TRBV6-2/TRBV6-3,CASSGPNSGNTIYF,TGTGCCAGCAGTGGACCGAACTCTGGAAACACCATATATTTT
.,TRBJ1-6,14,.,TRBV28,CASSFVSEVSPLHF,TGTGCCAGCAGTTTCGTCAGCGAGGTGTCACCCCTCCACTTT
.,TRBJ1-2,15,.,TRBV7-9,CASSLASGLPYGYTF,TGTGCCAGCAGCTTAGCGTCGGGGCTGCCTTATGGCTACACCTTC
few,TRBJ2-1,12,.,TRBV10-3,CAISEVANEQFF,TGTGCCATCAGTGAGGTGGCCAATGAGCAGTTCTTC